Reported below is one T cell receptor beta chain. V was shortened by 3 bases and J by 2 bases, with 14 bases between the two germline ends. The CDR3 is 16 amino acids. Germline assignment: CDR1 MGHDK and CDR2 SYGVNS. Original analysis: The authors estimated nucleated cell counts from reference gene primer amplification. Method: immunoSEQ multiplex PCR; TCRdb's copy keeps in-frame clones and lacks some. D and trimming were read from the DNA, whereas the V and J calls and clone size are those reported in that table. This table holds 100,000 to 150,000 clones, about 90% found once. This specimen comes from a study of blood T cell repertoires in COVID-19. For the study at large: Samples representing acute and convalescent COVID-19 were sourced from the United States, Italy and Spain. Sources were T cells, B-cell-depleted T cells, or PBMCs; the material itself was cDNA or gDNA.

The chain has TRBV25-1 and TRBJ2-1; D not certain. The clonotype comes from a woman between 55 and 75 years old with acute or convalescent COVID-19. Sequencing was done on a sample of peripheral blood. CDR3 loop: CASSDSLQSPYNEQFF. CDR3 in DNA: TGTGCCAGCAGTGATAGCCTCCAAAGCCCCTACAATGAGCAGTTCTTC. Supplemented by reference TRBV25-1 and TRBJ2-1, the full variable domain reads EADIYQTPRYLVIGTGKKITLECSQTMGHDKMYWYQQDPGMELHLIHYSYGVNSTEKGDLSSESTVSRIRTEHFPLTLESARPSHTSQYLCASSDSLQSPYNEQFFGPGTRLTVL.